This T cell receptor beta chain was captured by sequencing in a study of cytomegalovirus exposure and HLA in healthy donors. Amplification used 60 Vbeta primers and 13 Jbeta primers. The assay was immunoSEQ multiplex PCR, and TCRdb's table has in-frame clones only and misses some. The sample shows roughly 150,000 clones, around 86% of them seen only once. Donors were ostensibly healthy at sampling, although undocumented immune exposures were probable. The sequence derives from a male donor in good health and CMV-seronegative. The specimen was PBMCs.

The CDR3: CASSYRGNTGELFF. CDR3 bases: TGTGCCAGTAGTTACAGGGGGAACACCGGGGAGCTGTTTTTT. V is TRBV19 and J is TRBJ2-2, with TRBD1 identical over 7 bases. V was pared by 5 bases and J by 1 base, with 1 base of the junction left unmatched. This CDR3 comprises 14 residues. Looked up from germline, CDR1 is LNHDA and CDR2 is SQIVND (reference sequence).